This T cell receptor (beta chain) was observed in a study of CD8+ T cells in alopecia areata. Study-wide results and caveats: Compared with mice, patients displayed less clear TCR sharing, possibly for HLA-related reasons.

A word on this clone: Its antigen is still unknown.

Treatment indicated: oral pan-JAK inhibitor, 5-10 mg twice daily. Starting from PBMCs, sorting isolated CD4+ and CD8+ T cells. As the sequencing template, cDNA was produced by extracting RNA and reverse transcribing it. Here immunoSEQ multiplex PCR was the method, and the copy in TCRdb shows in-frame clones only, minus some. The data hold 35,000 to 45,000 clones, with 80% to 95% observed a single time. The ends lost 1 base at V and 5 bases at J; junction bases unmatched: 8. The CDR3 covers 15 residues. The germline gives CDR1 SEHNR, CDR2 FQNEAQ (reference sequence). Sample: CD8+ T cells sorted from blood, taken at week 24, from a patient treated with tofacitinib. This rearrangement joins TRBV7-9 to TRBJ2-7; 7 positions agree with TRBD2. The source is a human donor with alopecia areata. The CDR3 DNA follows: TGTGCCAGCAGCTTAGGGCTCGGACTAGTCGACGAGCAGTACTTC. This codes for CASSLGLGLVDEQYF.